Following are 6 T cell receptor beta chains from one sample sequenced in a study of CDR3 diversity in severe acne (dated by TCRdb to about 2019). The library was generated by PCR. The data were produced on an Illumina HiSeq 2000. Starting from the raw public reads, TCRdb applied fastp trimming at Q25, assembled clones with MiXCR and retained in-frame beta chains. One record per CDR3 amino acid sequence lists the most common genes and DNA. For this sample the table gives fewer than 90,000 distinct CDR3 sequences, of which 50% to 65% were detected only once. Approximately 14% of the sample lies in the top ten. Material for sequencing was blood. These receptors all come from a male donor in good health, without acne.

This clonotype has at least ten counts. This chain links TRBV6-5 with TRBJ1-1; D is unclear. V was clipped by 0 bases and J by 7 bases, with 9 bases between them. CDR1 is MNHEY and CDR2 is SVGAGI in the germline V gene. The CDR3 is 13 residues long. The CDR3 nucleotides read TGTGCCAGCAGTTACTCGAGAGGAGTTGAAGCTTTCTTT. As protein: CASSYSRGVEAFF.

The V gene is TRBV2, the J gene TRBJ2-7; no reliable D call. The CDR3 is made up of 11 amino acids. Germline-derived CDR1 and CDR2 are SNHLY and FYNNEI. V was cut by 6 bases and J by 4 bases, with 7 bases left in between. The DNA for the CDR3 is TGTGCCAGCAGCGAGAGGTACGAGCAGTACTTC. Translated: CASSERYEQYF.

CDR3 in amino acids: CASSQSSGNTF. The CDR3 DNA sequence: TGTGCCAGCAGTCAGAGCTCTGGAAACACCTTC. V is TRBV12-3 or TRBV12-4 and J is TRBJ1-2; D call uncertain. There are 11 residues in the CDR3. The V and J ends lost 5 bases and 12 bases respectively, with 13 bases between them.

This clonotype has only a few counts. The V and J genes are TRBV9 and TRBJ2-7, with TRBD2 as a possible D gene (5 bases). The V gene lost 2 bases and the J gene lost 0 bases, with 9 bases spanning the gap. Germline CDR1 SGDLS, CDR2 YYNGEE. This CDR3 is 14 amino acids long. CDR3 nucleotide sequence: TGTGCCAGCAGCGTGGGAGTTAGCTCCTACGAGCAGTACTTC. Amino acids: CASSVGVSSYEQYF.

This clonotype was recorded a few times. The chain couples TRBV20-1 to TRBJ2-7, with D possibly being TRBD2 (5 bases). The CDR3 is made up of 12 amino acids. Trimming removed 4 bases at V and 3 bases at J, with 10 bases between. The germline CDR1 and CDR2 sequences are DFQATT and SNEGSKA (reference sequence). The CDR3 reads CSATHGGYEQYF. As DNA, the CDR3 is TGCAGTGCTACCCACGGAGGCTACGAGCAGTACTTC.

V gene TRBV7-9 combines with J gene TRBJ1-1; 7 bases are shared with TRBD1. Germline CDR1 is SEHNR and CDR2 is FQNEAQ (reference sequence). V was pared by 5 bases and J by 1 base, with 1 base of the junction left unmatched. The CDR3 spans 13 residues. The CDR3 nucleotides read TGTGCCAGCAGCGGGGACAGGAACACTGAAGCTTTCTTT. It specifies CASSGDRNTEAFF. Combining the CDR3 with reference TRBV7-9 and TRBJ1-1 gives the whole variable domain DTGVSQNPRHKITKRGQNVTFRCDPISEHNRLYWYRQTLGQGPEFLTYFQNEAQLEKSRLLSDRFSAERPKGSFSTLEIQRTEQGDSAMYLCASSGDRNTEAFFGQGTRLTVV.